This is a list of T cell receptor beta chains from one sample in a study of CD8+CD57+ T cells in acquired aplastic anemia. TCRdb processed the reads anew with MiXCR; each CDR3 protein has one entry. The sample lists approximately 300,000 distinct CDR3 sequences, 56% seen once, with approximately 1.3% in the top ten. Sequencing was performed on sorted CD4+, CD8+, or CD8+CD57+ T cells (not recorded which) from PBMCs. These receptors all come from a human donor with aplastic anemia. Both conserved end residues are part of each CDR3. The D gene is left open where the match is weak.

D gene: .
V gene: TRBV20-1
CDR3 protein: CSATHLVYEQFF

D gene: TRBD1
V gene: TRBV29-1
CDR3 protein: CSVGGSWGQGSDGYTF

D gene: .
V gene: TRBV5-6
CDR3 protein: CASSFGGPEETQYF

D gene: TRBD2
V gene: TRBV2
CDR3 protein: CASSEAYPGLAGDSEQFF

D gene: .
V gene: TRBV9
CDR3 protein: CASSVGGGTSYEQYF

D gene: TRBD1
V gene: TRBV19
CDR3 protein: CASSIAGTGVRTGELFF

D gene: .
V gene: TRBV7-9
CDR3 protein: CASSLASDYEQYF

D gene: .
V gene: TRBV7-2
CDR3 protein: CASSLYRGRNEQFF

D gene: .
V gene: TRBV15
CDR3 protein: CATSSAIYASTDTQYF

D gene: .
V gene: TRBV4-1
CDR3 protein: CAGSQDSTRAATNEKLFF

D gene: .
V gene: TRBV29-1
CDR3 protein: CSVGVGSAVTYNEQFF

D gene: .
V gene: TRBV7-2
CDR3 protein: CASSFASEQYF

D gene: TRBD1
V gene: TRBV20-1
CDR3 protein: CSAAGQGYNEQFF

D gene: TRBD1
V gene: TRBV5-1
CDR3 protein: CASSWTGDEQYF

D gene: TRBD1
V gene: TRBV5-8
CDR3 protein: CASSTGTVNTEAFF

D gene: .
V gene: TRBV11-2
CDR3 protein: CASSLGWGLGELFF